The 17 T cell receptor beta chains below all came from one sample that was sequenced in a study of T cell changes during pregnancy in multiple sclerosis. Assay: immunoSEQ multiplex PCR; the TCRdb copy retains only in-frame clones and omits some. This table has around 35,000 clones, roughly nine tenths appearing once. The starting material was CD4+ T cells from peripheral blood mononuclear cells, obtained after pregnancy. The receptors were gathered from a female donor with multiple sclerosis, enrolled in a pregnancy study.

CDR3 in amino acids: CASSEGKGARGQYF. The CDR3 nucleotides are TGTGCCAGCAGTGAAGGGAAAGGCGCCCGCGGGCAGTACTTC. The gene calls are TRBV6-1 and TRBJ2-7; D remains ambiguous. CDR3 length: 14 amino acids. CDR1 MNHNS and CDR2 SASEGT come from the germline V gene. V was shortened by 1 base and J by 9 bases, with 16 bases between the two germline ends.

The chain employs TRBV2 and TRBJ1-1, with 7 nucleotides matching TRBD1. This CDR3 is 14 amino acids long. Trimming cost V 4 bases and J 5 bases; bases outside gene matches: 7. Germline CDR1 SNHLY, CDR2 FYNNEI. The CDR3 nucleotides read TGTGCCAGCAGTGGCCGACAGGGAATGACTGAAGCTTTCTTT. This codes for CASSGRQGMTEAFF. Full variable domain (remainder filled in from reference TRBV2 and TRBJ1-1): EPEVTQTPSHQVTQMGQEVILRCVPISNHLYFYWYRQILGQKVEFLVSFYNNEISEKSEIFDDQFSVERPDGSNFTLKIRSTKLEDSAMYFCASSGRQGMTEAFFGQGTRLTVV.

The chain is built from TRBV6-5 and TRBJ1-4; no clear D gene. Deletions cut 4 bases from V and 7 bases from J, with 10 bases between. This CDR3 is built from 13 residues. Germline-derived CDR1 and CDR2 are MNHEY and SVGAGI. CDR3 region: CASSSSASEKLFF. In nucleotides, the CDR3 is TGTGCCAGCAGTTCGTCCGCTAGTGAAAAACTGTTTTTT.

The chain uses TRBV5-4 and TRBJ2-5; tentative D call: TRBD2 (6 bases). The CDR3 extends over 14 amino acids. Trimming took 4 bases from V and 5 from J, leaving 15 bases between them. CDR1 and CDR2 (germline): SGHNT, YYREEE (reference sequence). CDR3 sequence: CASSTSTRDETQYF. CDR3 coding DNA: TGTGCCAGCAGCACTTCGACTAGAGACGAGACCCAGTACTTC.

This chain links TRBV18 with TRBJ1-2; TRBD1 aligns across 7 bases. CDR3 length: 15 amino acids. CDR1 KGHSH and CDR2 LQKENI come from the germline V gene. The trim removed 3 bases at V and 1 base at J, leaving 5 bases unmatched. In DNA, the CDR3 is TGTGCCAGCTCACCTCGTGGGACAGATAACTATGGCTACACCTTC. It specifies CASSPRGTDNYGYTF. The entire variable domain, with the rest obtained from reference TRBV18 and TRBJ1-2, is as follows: NAGVMQNPRHLVRRRGQEARLRCSPMKGHSHVYWYRQLPEEGLKFMVYLQKENIIDESGMPKERFSAEFPKEGPSILRIQQVVRGDSAAYFCASSPRGTDNYGYTFGSGTRLTVV.

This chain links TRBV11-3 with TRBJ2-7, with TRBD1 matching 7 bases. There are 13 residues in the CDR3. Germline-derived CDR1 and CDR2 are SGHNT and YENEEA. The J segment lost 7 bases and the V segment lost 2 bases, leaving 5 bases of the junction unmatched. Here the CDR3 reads CASSLRSTGEQYF. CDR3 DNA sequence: TGTGCCAGCAGCTTACGGTCGACAGGGGAGCAGTACTTC.

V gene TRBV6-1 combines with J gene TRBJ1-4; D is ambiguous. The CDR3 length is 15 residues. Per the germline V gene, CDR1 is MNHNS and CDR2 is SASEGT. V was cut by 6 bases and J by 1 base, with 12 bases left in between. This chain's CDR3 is CASSSTRGTNEKLFF. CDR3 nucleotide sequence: TGTGCCAGCAGCTCCACTCGGGGAACTAATGAAAAACTGTTTTTT.

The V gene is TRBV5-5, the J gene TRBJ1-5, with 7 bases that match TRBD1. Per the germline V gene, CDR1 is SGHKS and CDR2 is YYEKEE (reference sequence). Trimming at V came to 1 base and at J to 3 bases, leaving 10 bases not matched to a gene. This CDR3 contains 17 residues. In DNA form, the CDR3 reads TGTGCCAGCAGCTTGTTGTGGACAGGCGGATCCAATCAGCCCCAGCATTTT. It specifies CASSLLWTGGSNQPQHF.

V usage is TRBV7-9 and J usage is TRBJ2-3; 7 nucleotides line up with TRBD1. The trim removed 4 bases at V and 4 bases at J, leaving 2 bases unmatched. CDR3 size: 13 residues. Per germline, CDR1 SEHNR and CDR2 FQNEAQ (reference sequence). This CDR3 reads CASSSQGSDTQYF. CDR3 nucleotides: TGTGCCAGCAGCTCACAGGGGTCAGATACGCAGTATTTT.

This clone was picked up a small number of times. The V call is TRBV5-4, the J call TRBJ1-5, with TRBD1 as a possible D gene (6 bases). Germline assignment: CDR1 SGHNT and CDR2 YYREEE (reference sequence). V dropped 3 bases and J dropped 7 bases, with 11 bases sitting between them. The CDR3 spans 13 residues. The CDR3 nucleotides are TGTGCCAGCAGCTCGGGGGGCAGGCAGCCCCAGCATTTT. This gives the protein CASSSGGRQPQHF.

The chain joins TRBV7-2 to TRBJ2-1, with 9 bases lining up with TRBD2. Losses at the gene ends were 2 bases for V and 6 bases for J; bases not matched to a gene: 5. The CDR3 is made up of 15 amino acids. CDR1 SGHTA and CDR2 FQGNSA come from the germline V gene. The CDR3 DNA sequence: TGTGCCAGCAGCTTAACCAGCGGGGGGTCCAATGAGCAGTTCTTC. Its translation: CASSLTSGGSNEQFF.

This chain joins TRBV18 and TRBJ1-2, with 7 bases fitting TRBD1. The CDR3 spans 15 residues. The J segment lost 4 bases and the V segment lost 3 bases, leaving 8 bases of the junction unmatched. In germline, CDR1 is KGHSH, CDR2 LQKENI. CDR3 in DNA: TGTGCCAGCTCACCGGGACAGCTAATGTCCTATGGCTACACCTTC. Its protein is CASSPGQLMSYGYTF.

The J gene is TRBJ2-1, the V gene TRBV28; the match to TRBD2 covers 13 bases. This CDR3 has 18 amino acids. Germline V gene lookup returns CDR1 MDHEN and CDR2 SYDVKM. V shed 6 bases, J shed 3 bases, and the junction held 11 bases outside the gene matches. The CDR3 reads CASSTIGLAGVVYNEQFF. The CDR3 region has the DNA TGTGCCAGCAGCACCATTGGACTAGCGGGAGTAGTCTACAATGAGCAGTTCTTC.

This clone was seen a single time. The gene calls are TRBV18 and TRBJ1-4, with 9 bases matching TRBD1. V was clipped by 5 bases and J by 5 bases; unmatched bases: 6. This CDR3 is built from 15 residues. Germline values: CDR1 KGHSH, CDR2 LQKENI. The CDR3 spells CASSLRTGENEKLFF. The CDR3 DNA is TGTGCCAGCTCATTACGGACAGGGGAGAATGAAAAACTGTTTTTT.

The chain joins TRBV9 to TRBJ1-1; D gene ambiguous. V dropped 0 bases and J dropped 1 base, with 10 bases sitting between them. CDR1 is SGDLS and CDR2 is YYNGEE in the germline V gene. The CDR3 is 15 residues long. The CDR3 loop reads CASSVALGRNTEAFF. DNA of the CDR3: TGTGCCAGCAGCGTAGCTTTGGGCCGGAACACTGAAGCTTTCTTT.

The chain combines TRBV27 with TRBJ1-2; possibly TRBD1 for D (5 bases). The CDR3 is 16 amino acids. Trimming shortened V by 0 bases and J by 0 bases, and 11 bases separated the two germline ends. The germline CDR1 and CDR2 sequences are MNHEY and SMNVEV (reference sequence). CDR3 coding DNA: TGTGCCAGCAGTTTATCTTGGCCGGGGGCTAACTATGGCTACACCTTC. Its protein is CASSLSWPGANYGYTF.

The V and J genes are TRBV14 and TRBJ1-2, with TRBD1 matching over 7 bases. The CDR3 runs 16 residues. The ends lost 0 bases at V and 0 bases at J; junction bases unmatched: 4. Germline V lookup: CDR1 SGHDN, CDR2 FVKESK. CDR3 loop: CASSQDPGTANYGYTF. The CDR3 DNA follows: TGTGCCAGCAGCCAAGATCCCGGGACAGCTAACTATGGCTACACCTTC.